A single sample gave rise to the 32 T cell receptor beta chains below, sequenced in a study of shared clonotypes between healthy human individuals (dated by TCRdb to about 2020). The method was the immunoSEQ multiplex PCR assay. TCRdb stores this immuneACCESS table with in-frame sequences only. Part of the clones is absent; in the studies checked, under half of the shortfall reflects unresolved V genes, and no reason is known for the rest. For this sample the table gives some 1.5 million clones, of which roughly 97% were detected only once. Of the sample, about 1% falls within the top ten clones. Sequences were obtained from naive CD4+ T cells sorted from blood. This specimen's cell subset or site label, per the study, means: CD45RA+ positively selected. The receptors stem from a man younger than 45 in good health.

The CDR3 sequence is CASSPPSSYNEQFF. The CDR3 DNA reads TGTGCCAGCAGTCCGCCAAGCTCCTACAATGAGCAGTTCTTC. The gene calls are TRBV28 and TRBJ2-1; D ambiguous. CDR3 length: 14 residues. Germline V lookup: CDR1 MDHEN, CDR2 SYDVKM. The ends were cut back, 5 bases at V and 0 bases at J, with 8 bases in the middle.

The CDR3, as DNA: TGTGCCAGCAGCTCGCTCCGGGACAGGGAGAATGAGCAGTTCTTC. Its translation: CASSSLRDRENEQFF. The chain combines TRBV11-2 with TRBJ2-1; 9 bases fit TRBD1. The junction had 8 bases not matched to a gene; V was cut back by 4 bases and J by 7 bases. The CDR3 loop spans 15 amino acids. Looked up from germline, CDR1 is SGHAT and CDR2 is FQNNGV.

The rearrangement uses TRBV7-2 and TRBJ2-5; 13 nucleotides agree with TRBD2. V lost 4 bases and J lost 5; bases outside the gene matches: 7. Germline lookup yields CDR1 SGHTA and CDR2 FQGNSA. The CDR3 contains 16 residues. The CDR3 is CASSSRTSGSFETQYF. CDR3 DNA: TGTGCCAGCAGCTCCCGGACTAGCGGGAGTTTCGAGACCCAGTACTTC.

V gene TRBV5-4 combines with J gene TRBJ2-7; TRBD2 agrees at 8 bases. Germline CDR1 is SGHNT and CDR2 is YYREEE (reference sequence). This CDR3 region has 15 residues. The trim removed 0 bases at V and 4 bases at J, leaving 6 bases unmatched. The CDR3 spells CASSLAGRGYYEQYF. The CDR3 DNA follows: TGTGCCAGCAGCTTGGCCGGGAGGGGATATTACGAGCAGTACTTC.

Here the CDR3 reads CASSALTGSGNTIYF. CDR3 nucleotides: TGTGCCAGCAGTGCTTTGACAGGCTCTGGAAACACCATATATTTT. V is TRBV25-1 and J is TRBJ1-3; possible D gene TRBD1, 6 bases. Germline-derived CDR1 and CDR2 are MGHDK and SYGVNS. CDR3 length: 15 residues. V shed 4 bases and J shed 0 bases, with 10 bases lying between them.

This chain joins TRBV7-2 and TRBJ1-5, with D uncertain. This CDR3 comprises 14 residues. Germline values: CDR1 SGHTA, CDR2 FQGNSA. With 5 bases removed from V and 0 bases from J, the gap between germline ends came to 8 bases. The CDR3 here is CASSHSGSNQPQHF. The CDR3 DNA reads as TGTGCCAGCAGCCATTCCGGTAGCAATCAGCCCCAGCATTTT.

This sequence joins TRBV11-3 and TRBJ2-7; TRBD1 matches 9 bases. This CDR3 comprises 13 residues. CDR1 is SGHNT, CDR2 YENEEA, per germline. Germline trimming cut 4 bases from V and 6 bases from J; bases unmatched to any gene: 4. As DNA, the CDR3 is TGTGCCAGCAGCTCCCGGACAGGGGCCGAGCAGTACTTC. This translates into CASSSRTGAEQYF. The full variable domain, in which reference TRBV11-3 and TRBJ2-7 provide the parts outside the CDR3, is EAGVVQSPRYKIIEKKQPVAFWCNPISGHNTLYWYLQNLGQGPELLIRYENEEAVDDSQLPKDRFSAERLKGVDSTLKIQPAELGDSAVYLCASSSRTGAEQYFGPGTRLTVT.

This chain connects TRBV2 to TRBJ1-5; 7 bases are a match to TRBD1. Trimming at V came to 5 bases and at J to 6 bases, leaving 7 bases not matched to a gene. The CDR3 loop spans 14 amino acids. Germline V gene lookup returns CDR1 SNHLY and CDR2 FYNNEI. CDR3 DNA: TGTGCCAGCAGTAAACAGGGGATTGGTCAGCCCCAGCATTTT. Translating it yields CASSKQGIGQPQHF. The variable domain in full, completed from reference TRBV2 and TRBJ1-5, reads EPEVTQTPSHQVTQMGQEVILRCVPISNHLYFYWYRQILGQKVEFLVSFYNNEISEKSEIFDDQFSVERPDGSNFTLKIRSTKLEDSAMYFCASSKQGIGQPQHFGDGTRLSIL.

This chain connects TRBV15 to TRBJ2-7; possibly TRBD2 for D (6 bases). The V end was cut by 2 bases, the J end by 4 bases, with 15 bases between. This CDR3 region has 15 residues. Germline CDR1 and CDR2: LNHNV and YYDKDF (reference sequence). Here the CDR3 DNA reads TGTGCCACCAGCAGACTCTCCGGTGGGGGGTACGAGCAGTACTTC. It encodes CATSRLSGGGYEQYF. The variable domain in full, with the rest retrieved from reference TRBV15 and TRBJ2-7, is DAMVIQNPRYQVTQFGKPVTLSCSQTLNHNVMYWYQQKSSQAPKLLFHYYDKDFNNEADTPDNFQSRRPNTSFCFLDIRSPGLGDTAMYLCATSRLSGGGYEQYFGPGTRLTVT.

J is TRBJ2-2 and V is TRBV27, with D hard to call. The CDR3 extends over 15 amino acids. Germline-derived CDR1 and CDR2 are MNHEY and SMNVEV (reference sequence). Trimming removed 3 bases from V and 4 bases from J, with 12 bases in between. The CDR3 DNA is TGTGCCAGCAGTTTTTCGCGGCAGATCACCGGGGAGCTGTTTTTT. Translated, it gives CASSFSRQITGELFF.

The rearrangement links TRBV9 to TRBJ2-1; the D is unclear. The germline V and J ends were trimmed by 0 bases and 8 bases, with 12 bases remaining between them. This CDR3 region has 14 residues. Looked up from germline, CDR1 is SGDLS and CDR2 is YYNGEE. The CDR3, as DNA: TGTGCCAGCAGCGTAGATTTGGCCAGGTATGAGCAGTTCTTC. Its protein product is CASSVDLARYEQFF.

In its sample, this clone was seen once. The chain is built from TRBV11-3 and TRBJ2-7; D gene unclear. The CDR3 length is 12 residues. The V end was cut by 6 bases, the J end by 7 bases, with 13 bases between. CDR1 is SGHNT and CDR2 is YENEEA in the germline V gene. As DNA, the CDR3 is TGTGCCAGCAGTAAGCACCCAGGAGAGCAGTACTTC. Translated: CASSKHPGEQYF.

V and J are TRBV11-2 and TRBJ2-7, with TRBD2 identical over 11 bases. The CDR3 has 17 amino acids. V shed 8 bases and J 3 bases; nucleotides not matched to a gene: 15. Looked up from germline, CDR1 is SGHAT and CDR2 is FQNNGV. The CDR3 sequence: CASVPGLAVTAGYEQYF. The DNA for the CDR3 is TGTGCCAGCGTCCCGGGACTAGCGGTTACTGCGGGCTACGAGCAGTACTTC. Drawing the rest from reference TRBV11-2 and TRBJ2-7, the complete variable domain is EAGVAQSPRYKIIEKRQSVAFWCNPISGHATLYWYQQILGQGPKLLIQFQNNGVVDDSQLPKDRFSAERLKGVDSTLKIQPAKLEDSAVYLCASVPGLAVTAGYEQYFGPGTRLTVT.

The chain uses TRBV28 and TRBJ1-3; possibly TRBD1 for D (5 bases). The V and J ends lost 3 bases and 2 bases respectively, with 11 bases between them. The CDR3 spans 15 residues. Per the germline V gene, CDR1 is MDHEN and CDR2 is SYDVKM. The CDR3 nucleotides are TGTGCCAGCAGTTTGCCAGGGCCAGCTGGAAACACCATATATTTT. Residues: CASSLPGPAGNTIYF.

The J gene is TRBJ2-1, the V gene TRBV7-9; perhaps TRBD2 as D (7 bases). Trimming pared 5 bases from V and 6 bases from J, leaving 14 bases between. The length of the CDR3 is 14 residues. Germline V gene lookup returns CDR1 SEHNR and CDR2 FQNEAQ (reference sequence). CDR3 coding DNA: TGTGCCAGCAGCGGGAGGGGGTTTCGCAATGAGCAGTTCTTC. As protein: CASSGRGFRNEQFF.

The J gene is TRBJ2-1, the V gene TRBV29-1; D not resolved. V was cut by 4 bases and J by 3 bases, with 7 bases left in between. The CDR3 runs 12 residues. Germline V lookup: CDR1 SQVTM, CDR2 ANQGSEA. CDR3 residues: CSVAVSYNEQFF. The CDR3, as DNA: TGCAGCGTTGCGGTAAGCTACAATGAGCAGTTCTTC.

The V call is TRBV10-2, the J call TRBJ1-2; perhaps TRBD1 as D (5 bases). V was trimmed by 0 bases and J by 11 bases, leaving 19 bases between them. The germline V gene has CDR1 WSHSY and CDR2 SAAADI. The CDR3 spans 15 residues. CDR3 sequence: CASSESSLKGVSYTF. The CDR3 nucleotides are TGCGCCAGCAGTGAGTCGAGCCTTAAAGGGGTGTCGTACACCTTC.

The V and J genes are TRBV5-5 and TRBJ2-2; D possibly corresponds to TRBD1 (6 bases). The length of the CDR3 is 15 residues. Germline CDR1 and CDR2: SGHKS and YYEKEE (reference sequence). V lost 0 bases and J lost 4, with 10 bases in between. Written as DNA, the CDR3 is TGTGCCAGCAGCTTGGACAGGGTTAGCACCGGGGAGCTGTTTTTT. Translation gives CASSLDRVSTGELFF.

This clone showed up just once. The chain joins TRBV5-4 to TRBJ2-3; 9 positions match TRBD2. V shed 0 bases and J 5 bases; nucleotides not matched to a gene: 7. The CDR3 contains 16 residues. Germline loops: CDR1 SGHNT, CDR2 YYREEE (reference sequence). The CDR3 DNA reads TGTGCCAGCAGCTTGGCGTCTCTAGCGGGGCTAGATACGCAGTATTTT. It translates to CASSLASLAGLDTQYF. The complete variable domain, with remaining parts taken from reference TRBV5-4 and TRBJ2-3, reads ETGVTQSPTHLIKTRGQQVTLRCSSQSGHNTVSWYQQALGQGPQFIFQYYREEENGRGNFPPRFSGLQFPNYSSELNVNALELDDSALYLCASSLASLAGLDTQYFGPGTRLTVL.

Only one count was recorded for this clone. The V gene is TRBV19, the J gene TRBJ2-1; perhaps D is TRBD1 or TRBD2 (5 bases each). Germline loops: CDR1 LNHDA, CDR2 SQIVND (reference sequence). The CDR3 covers 13 residues. CDR3 sequence (DNA): TGTGTCACTATCGGGGCAGGGAACAATGAGCAGTTCTTC. It translates to CVTIGAGNNEQFF.

The J gene is TRBJ2-2, the V gene TRBV9; D is perhaps TRBD1 or TRBD2 (5 bases each). The CDR3 covers 15 residues. V lost 4 bases to trimming and J lost 4 bases, with 14 bases between them. Germline V gives CDR1 SGDLS, CDR2 YYNGEE. CDR3 residues: CASSSRDQGTGELFF. CDR3 nucleotide sequence: TGTGCCAGCAGCTCCCGGGACCAGGGCACCGGGGAGCTGTTTTTT.

The chain employs TRBV28 and TRBJ1-5; TRBD1 agrees at 9 bases. The CDR3 length is 14 residues. Germline V CDR1 and CDR2: MDHEN, SYDVKM. Trimming removed 6 bases from V and 7 bases from J; junction bases left unmatched: 7. The CDR3 nucleotides read TGTGCCAGCAGAGACGGGGACAGGGCCCAGCCCCAGCATTTT. It yields the protein CASRDGDRAQPQHF.

As concerns this clone: Other nucleotide sequences from this sample produce the same CDR3. The rearrangement joins TRBV6-1 to TRBJ2-7, with 10 bases matching TRBD1. CDR3 length: 15 amino acids. Germline CDR1 MNHNS, CDR2 SASEGT. V trimming: 2 bases; J trimming: 4 bases; junction bases outside the gene matches: 5. The CDR3 sequence is CASSEWGQGSYEQYF. The DNA of the CDR3 is TGTGCCAGCAGTGAATGGGGACAGGGGTCTTACGAGCAGTACTTC.

This clone was detected a few times. The chain couples TRBV6-1 to TRBJ2-5, with D perhaps matching TRBD2 (5 bases). The germline V gene has CDR1 MNHNS and CDR2 SASEGT. This CDR3 has 11 residues. Trimming removed 7 bases from V and 4 bases from J, with 7 bases in between. CDR3 nucleotide sequence: TGTGCCAGCAATCGGGGAGAGACCCAGTACTTC. It specifies CASNRGETQYF.

CDR3 protein: CASNRYGPASYEQYF. For the CDR3, the DNA is TGTGCCAGCAACAGGTACGGACCAGCATCCTACGAGCAGTACTTC. J is TRBJ2-7 and V is TRBV6-1, with D possibly being TRBD1 (5 bases). Trimming removed 7 bases from V and 1 base from J, with 17 bases in between. Germline-derived CDR1 and CDR2 are MNHNS and SASEGT. The CDR3 loop spans 15 amino acids.

This clone was detected once. The chain carries TRBV5-6 and TRBJ1-4; D is ambiguous. The CDR3 sequence is 17 residues long. Germline CDR1 and CDR2: SGHDT and YYEEEE. Between the trimmed V and J ends, which lost 0 bases and 0 bases, there was a span of 12 bases. The CDR3 DNA reads as TGTGCCAGCAGCTTGGTCTCGGCGGGGTCAACTAATGAAAAACTGTTTTTT. Translating gives CASSLVSAGSTNEKLFF.

The chain combines TRBV5-4 with TRBJ2-5; 9 nucleotides line up with TRBD2. Germline-derived CDR1 and CDR2 are SGHNT and YYREEE (reference sequence). The V and J ends lost 3 bases and 4 bases, in that order; junction bases with no gene match: 10. The CDR3 spans 16 residues. The CDR3 spells CASSSAPLAGRETQYF. The CDR3 DNA is TGTGCCAGCAGCTCCGCCCCCCTAGCGGGAAGAGAGACCCAGTACTTC.

The chain couples TRBV11-2 to TRBJ2-7; the D gene is possibly TRBD1 (5 bases). V was clipped by 3 bases and J by 4 bases, with 10 bases between them. The V gene's germline CDR1 is SGHAT and CDR2 FQNNGV. The CDR3 is 13 amino acids. The CDR3 loop is CASSLVPGYEQYF. CDR3 DNA: TGTGCCAGCAGCTTGGTTCCAGGGTACGAGCAGTACTTC.

V is TRBV6-6 and J is TRBJ1-4; no clear D gene. V lost 2 bases, J lost 10 bases, and 11 bases lay in between. Germline values: CDR1 MNHNY, CDR2 SVGAGI (reference sequence). The CDR3 is 13 amino acids. DNA of the CDR3: TGTGCCAGCAGTTACGGGGTTTCAGGAAAACTGTTTTTT. Encoded protein: CASSYGVSGKLFF.

V gene TRBV29-1 combines with J gene TRBJ2-6; perhaps TRBD1 as D (6 bases). Germline CDR1 and CDR2: SQVTM and ANQGSEA. This CDR3 spans 14 amino acids. Deletions cut 6 bases from V and 2 bases from J, with 11 bases between. CDR3 residues: CSVKQGAGANVLTF. In DNA form, the CDR3 reads TGCAGCGTGAAACAGGGAGCTGGGGCCAACGTCCTGACTTTC.

V gene TRBV5-1 combines with J gene TRBJ2-7; TRBD2 agrees at 7 bases. With 3 bases clipped from V and 6 bases from J, the junction kept 12 bases outside the gene matches. Per germline, CDR1 SGHRS and CDR2 YFSETQ. This CDR3 is built from 15 residues. The CDR3 reads CASSYTGTTLSEQYF. In DNA, the CDR3 is TGCGCCAGCAGCTACACCGGGACTACGCTTTCCGAGCAGTACTTC.

The chain is built from TRBV25-1 and TRBJ2-1; TRBD2 is a possible D gene (5 bases). This CDR3 contains 16 residues. Germline V gives CDR1 MGHDK, CDR2 SYGVNS. Trimming stripped 1 base from V and 3 bases from J, with 13 bases between. The CDR3 DNA follows: TGTGCCAGCAGTGAATTAGGCAGCGGAGGCTACAATGAGCAGTTCTTC. Amino acid sequence: CASSELGSGGYNEQFF.